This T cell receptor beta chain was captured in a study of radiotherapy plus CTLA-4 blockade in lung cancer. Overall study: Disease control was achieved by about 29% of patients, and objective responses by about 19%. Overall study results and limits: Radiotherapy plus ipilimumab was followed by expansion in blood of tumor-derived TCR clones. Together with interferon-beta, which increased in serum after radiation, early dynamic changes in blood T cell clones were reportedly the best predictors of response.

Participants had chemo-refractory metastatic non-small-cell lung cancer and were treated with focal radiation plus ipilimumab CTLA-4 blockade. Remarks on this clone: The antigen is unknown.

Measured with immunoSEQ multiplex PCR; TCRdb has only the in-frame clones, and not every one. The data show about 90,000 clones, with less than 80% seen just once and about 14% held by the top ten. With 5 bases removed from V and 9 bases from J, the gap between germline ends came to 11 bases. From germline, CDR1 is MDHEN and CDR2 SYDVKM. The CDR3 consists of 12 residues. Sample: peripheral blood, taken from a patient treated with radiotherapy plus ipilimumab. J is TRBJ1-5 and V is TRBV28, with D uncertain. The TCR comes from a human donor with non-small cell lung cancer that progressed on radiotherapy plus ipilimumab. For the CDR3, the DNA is TGTGCCAGCAGTAGACAATCGAGGCCCCAGCATTTT. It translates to CASSRQSRPQHF.